What follows is one T cell receptor beta chain and its context. The data belong to a study of blood T cell repertoires in COVID-19. Study-level information: COVID-19 samples from acute and convalescent phases originated in the United States, Italy and Spain.

The method was immunoSEQ multiplex PCR; TCRdb's version includes in-frame clones alone and lacks a portion of them. The data show approximately 150,000 clones, roughly 87% seen once. Unmatched junction bases numbered 6, after V lost 4 bases and J lost 4 bases. This CDR3 is 14 amino acids long. Germline V gene lookup returns CDR1 LNHDA and CDR2 SQIVND (reference sequence). The TCR comes from a human donor in a cohort sampled during active COVID-19. The sequenced material came from peripheral blood. The chain combines TRBV19 with TRBJ1-2; 7 nucleotides line up with TRBD1. The CDR3 loop reads CASSSRTGVYGYTF. The CDR3 DNA sequence: TGTGCCAGTAGTAGCCGGACAGGAGTCTATGGCTACACCTTC.